This passage covers 8 T cell receptor beta chains from one sample sequenced in a study of T-cell reconstitution after alpha-beta-depleted transplantation in children. Researchers prepared the TCRbeta library using unique molecular identifiers, the study reports. One entry per CDR3 protein results from TCRdb running MiXCR on the PCR reads. The data hold just under 350,000 distinct CDR3 sequences, with roughly 17% observed a single time. Material: PBMCs, mostly from graft donor cells, obtained 360 days after TCRalphabeta/CD19-depleted stem cell transplant. The receptors stem from a male patient aged 2 to 9 who had a stem cell transplant for acute lymphoblastic leukemia, so the T cells may come from the graft donor.

This clonotype was counted ten times or more. CDR3 region: CASSLERRTDTQYF. CDR3 nucleotides: TGCGCCAGCAGCTTGGAACGCCGTACAGATACGCAGTATTTT. J is TRBJ2-3 and V is TRBV5-1; D remains unclear. The V and J ends lost 0 bases and 3 bases respectively, with 8 bases between them. The CDR3 consists of 14 residues. CDR1 and CDR2 from the germline V gene are SGHRS and YFSETQ.

The chain joins TRBV28 to TRBJ1-4; weak D call: TRBD1 (6 bases). CDR1 is MDHEN and CDR2 is SYDVKM in the germline V gene. V gave up 5 bases and J gave up 3 bases, with 13 bases separating them. This CDR3 is built from 15 residues. In DNA form, the CDR3 reads TGTGCCAGCAGTCCGCAGGGGACCGCTAATGAAAAACTGTTTTTT. It encodes CASSPQGTANEKLFF.

This clonotype was recorded many times. The chain uses TRBV4-3 and TRBJ1-1, with D possibly TRBD1 on 5 matching bases. The V end was cut by 0 bases, the J end by 1 base, with 15 bases between. The CDR3 consists of 17 residues. Per germline, CDR1 LGHNA and CDR2 YSLEER. The CDR3 nucleotides are TGCGCCAGCAGCCAAGAGCGGGGGTATCGGGAGAACACTGAAGCTTTCTTT. Translated: CASSQERGYRENTEAFF.

The chain employs TRBV5-5 and TRBJ2-2; the match to TRBD1 covers 7 bases. CDR1 and CDR2 (germline): SGHKS, YYEKEE (reference sequence). The junction had 8 bases not matched to a gene; V was cut back by 4 bases and J by 8 bases. This CDR3 is built from 14 residues. The CDR3 protein is CASSIRQGPGELFF. CDR3 nucleotide sequence: TGTGCCAGCAGCATTCGACAGGGTCCTGGGGAGCTGTTTTTT.

The V call is TRBV29-1, the J call TRBJ2-2, with no clear D. The CDR3 has 13 residues. Trimming took off 4 bases at V and 7 bases at J, with 13 bases between the two ends. Germline lookup yields CDR1 SQVTM and CDR2 ANQGSEA. Here the CDR3 reads CSVGLKGFGELFF. Here the CDR3 DNA reads TGCAGCGTTGGGTTGAAGGGTTTCGGGGAGCTGTTTTTT.

This chain joins TRBV12-3 or TRBV12-4 and TRBJ2-3; maybe TRBD2 (6 bases). The V end was cut by 6 bases, the J end by 5 bases, with 12 bases between. CDR3 length equals 13 residues. The CDR3 DNA is TGTGCCAGCAGACAACCGGGACTAGATACGCAGTATTTT. Encoded protein: CASRQPGLDTQYF.

This clonotype was counted many times. The chain carries TRBV7-9 and TRBJ2-3; D is possibly TRBD1 (5 bases). V was trimmed by 5 bases and J by 0 bases, leaving 12 bases between them. The germline V gene encodes CDR1 SEHNR and CDR2 FQNEAQ (reference sequence). The length of the CDR3 is 15 residues. The CDR3 loop is CASSPMGQSTDTQYF. Here the CDR3 DNA reads TGTGCCAGCAGCCCTATGGGGCAGAGCACAGATACGCAGTATTTT.

This clonotype has a handful of counts. The chain recombines TRBV10-3 with TRBJ2-7; 8 bases match TRBD2. The germline gives CDR1 ENHRY, CDR2 SYGVKD. J lost 0 bases, V lost 7 bases, and 8 bases had no gene match. The CDR3 length is 15 residues. The CDR3 loop is CAITPQGLGSYEQYF. CDR3 in DNA: TGTGCCATCACTCCACAGGGACTAGGCTCCTACGAGCAGTACTTC.